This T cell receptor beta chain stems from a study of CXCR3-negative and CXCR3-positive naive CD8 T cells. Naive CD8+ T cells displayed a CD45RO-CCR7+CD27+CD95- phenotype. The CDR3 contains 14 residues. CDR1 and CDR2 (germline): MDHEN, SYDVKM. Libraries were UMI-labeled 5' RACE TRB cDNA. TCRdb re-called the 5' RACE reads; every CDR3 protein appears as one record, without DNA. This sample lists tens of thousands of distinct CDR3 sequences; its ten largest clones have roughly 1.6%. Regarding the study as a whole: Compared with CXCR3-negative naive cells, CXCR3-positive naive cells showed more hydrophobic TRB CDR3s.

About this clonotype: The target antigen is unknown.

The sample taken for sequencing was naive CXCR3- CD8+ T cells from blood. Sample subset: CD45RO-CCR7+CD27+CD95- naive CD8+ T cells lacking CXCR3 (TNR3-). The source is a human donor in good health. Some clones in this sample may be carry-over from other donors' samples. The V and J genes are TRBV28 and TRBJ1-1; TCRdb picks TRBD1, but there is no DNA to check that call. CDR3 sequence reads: CASSLWTVNTEAFF.